The TCR beta chain described here comes from a study of blood T cell repertoires in COVID-19. Across the whole study: The cDNA or gDNA used as material had been derived from T cells, B-cell-depleted T cells, or PBMCs.

Notes on this clone: Germline and junction disagree at one end, which may indicate a read error.

Here immunoSEQ multiplex PCR was the method, and the copy in TCRdb shows in-frame clones only, minus some. The table lists roughly 400,000 clones, nearly 90% of them singletons. Germline-derived CDR1 and CDR2 are LGHDT and YNNKEL (reference sequence). The CDR3 is 14 residues long. Input material: PBMCs or T cells enriched from blood (not recorded which). J is TRBJ2-1 and V is TRBV3-1 (or the pseudogene TRBV3-2); no reliable D call. The TCR was taken from a woman in her twenties or thirties who had recovered from COVID-19. The CDR3 is CASSQDRAYNEQFF. The CDR3, as DNA: TGTGCCAGCAGCCAAGATCGTGCCTATAATGAGCAGTTCTTC.